Below are 28 T cell receptor beta chains sequenced from a single sample in a study of early T cells in non-severe SARS-CoV-2 infection. TCRdb reanalysed the 5' RACE reads using MiXCR and keeps one entry per CDR3 protein. The repertoire has some 29,000 distinct CDR3 sequences, 5.7% of them found once; the top ten carry 4.5% to 6%. Sequenced input: whole blood. Receptor source: an adult who was a healthcare worker with PCR-confirmed SARS-CoV-2 infection or an uninfected control (not recorded which).

In this sample, this clonotype turned up many times. The V gene is TRBV28, the J gene TRBJ2-3, with TRBD2 as a possible D gene (5 bases). CDR3 length: 14 residues. Germline loops: CDR1 MDHEN, CDR2 SYDVKM. V was pared by 3 bases and J by 3 bases, with 10 bases between. The CDR3 DNA follows: TGTGCCAGCAGTTTTCTTTCGGGGACAGATACGCAGTATTTT. It yields the protein CASSFLSGTDTQYF.

This clonotype was counted ten times or more. The chain combines TRBV15 with TRBJ2-3; D is perhaps TRBD2 (6 bases). The V and J ends lost 3 bases and 0 bases respectively, with 10 bases between them. Germline CDR1 LNHNV, CDR2 YYDKDF (reference sequence). The CDR3 covers 15 residues. The CDR3 DNA follows: TGTGCCACCAGCAGGGACTATGCGAGCACAGATACGCAGTATTTT. Its protein product is CATSRDYASTDTQYF.

This rearrangement joins TRBV6-2 or TRBV6-3 to TRBJ1-5; 9 bases line up with TRBD1. Losses at the gene ends were 7 bases for V and 4 bases for J; bases not matched to a gene: 11. Germline V gene data show CDR1 as MNHEY and CDR2 as SVGEGT. The CDR3 contains 16 residues. The CDR3 is CASKVTGTGQNQPQHF. CDR3 nucleotides: TGTGCCAGCAAGGTTACCGGGACAGGGCAGAATCAGCCCCAGCATTTT.

This clonotype is medium-sized within its sample. The chain couples TRBV18 to TRBJ2-7, with D uncertain. CDR1 KGHSH and CDR2 LQKENI come from the germline V gene. This CDR3 spans 13 amino acids. With 3 bases removed from V and 0 bases from J, the gap between germline ends came to 6 bases. CDR3 residues: CASSPVISYEQYF. CDR3 sequence (DNA): TGTGCCAGCTCACCGGTGATCTCCTACGAGCAGTACTTC.

This clonotype occurred many times. V gene TRBV19 combines with J gene TRBJ2-3; the match to TRBD2 covers 8 bases. The germline gives CDR1 LNHDA, CDR2 SQIVND (reference sequence). V gave up 5 bases and J gave up 5 bases; unmatched junction bases: 15. The CDR3 sequence is 17 residues long. CDR3 coding DNA: TGTGCCAGTAGTCCACCGCCGGCCGGGACTAGTAAAGATACGCAGTATTTT. Its protein product is CASSPPPAGTSKDTQYF.

This clonotype has only one observation. The chain uses TRBV20-1 and TRBJ1-4, with unresolved D. From germline, CDR1 is DFQATT and CDR2 SNEGSKA (reference sequence). This CDR3 contains 13 residues. V lost 3 bases and J lost 8, with 13 bases in between. This chain's CDR3 is CSASRHAIEKLFF. CDR3 DNA sequence: TGCAGTGCTAGTAGACACGCAATAGAAAAACTGTTTTTT.

This clonotype has at least ten counts. The CDR3 DNA reads TGTGCCAGCAGTTTAGCCACAGATACGCAGTATTTT. This sequence encodes CASSLATDTQYF. The chain is built from TRBV28 and TRBJ2-3; D is uncertain. V lost 2 bases to trimming and J lost 2 bases, with 2 bases between them. Germline lookup yields CDR1 MDHEN and CDR2 SYDVKM. CDR3 length: 12 residues.

The V gene is TRBV7-9, the J gene TRBJ2-7; D possibly corresponds to TRBD2 (7 bases). Deletions cut 1 base from V and 4 bases from J, with 14 bases between. The CDR3 sequence is 15 residues long. CDR1 and CDR2 from the germline V gene are SEHNR and FQNEAQ (reference sequence). The DNA of the CDR3 is TGTGCCAGCAGCTTAGGTGGCGGGGGCGCTTACGAGCAGTACTTC. Amino acids: CASSLGGGGAYEQYF.

This clonotype came up many times. The rearrangement uses TRBV12-5 and TRBJ1-2; D call uncertain. The germline V and J ends were trimmed by 0 bases and 3 bases, with 20 bases remaining between them. The CDR3 runs to 18 residues. Germline assignment: CDR1 LGHNT and CDR2 FRNRAP. CDR3 in DNA: TGTGCTAGTGGTTTGGTGGTTACTGCTTCCGGGCCGGACTATGGCTACACCTTC. Amino acids: CASGLVVTASGPDYGYTF. The whole variable domain, remainder taken from reference TRBV12-5 and TRBJ1-2, is DARVTQTPRHKVTEMGQEVTMRCQPILGHNTVFWYRQTMMQGLELLAYFRNRAPLDDSGMPKDRFSAEMPDATLATLKIQPSEPRDSAVYFCASGLVVTASGPDYGYTFGSGTRLTVV.

This clonotype counts as medium-sized. The V call is TRBV2, the J call TRBJ2-7, with D tentatively TRBD2 (5 bases). CDR3 size: 13 residues. Between the trimmed V and J ends, which lost 8 bases and 5 bases, there was a span of 16 bases. Germline V lookup: CDR1 SNHLY, CDR2 FYNNEI. CDR3 loop: CASYLAWENEQYF. In DNA, the CDR3 is TGTGCCAGCTATCTAGCCTGGGAGAACGAGCAGTACTTC.

In this sample, this clonotype turned up a few times. This chain uses TRBV24-1 with TRBJ2-1, with TRBD2 as a possible D gene (5 bases). Germline V lookup: CDR1 KGHDR, CDR2 SFDVKD. The CDR3 covers 17 residues. V lost 1 base, J lost 8 bases, and 20 bases lay in between. DNA of the CDR3: TGTGCCACCAGTGATTTTAACCCTCTTTTTCGTAGCGATGAGCAGTTCTTC. Its translation is CATSDFNPLFRSDEQFF.

Many counts were recorded for this clonotype. This chain links TRBV20-1 with TRBJ1-4, with D possibly TRBD1 on 6 matching bases. Trimming pared 0 bases from V and 16 bases from J, leaving 15 bases between. The germline V gene has CDR1 DFQATT and CDR2 SNEGSKA (reference sequence). The CDR3 extends over 12 amino acids. This chain's CDR3 is CSARDGGGDPFF. The CDR3 DNA reads TGCAGTGCTAGAGATGGGGGCGGGGACCCGTTTTTT.

At least ten counts were recorded for this clonotype. This sequence joins TRBV12-3 or TRBV12-4 and TRBJ2-1; 8 bases match TRBD2. After removal of 6 bases from V and 5 bases from J, the junction contained 15 bases not matched to a gene. This CDR3 has 17 residues. The CDR3 DNA is TGTGCCAGCAGCTCCCCCCAGGGGCGGGGGGCCAACAATGAGCAGTTCTTC. This sequence encodes CASSSPQGRGANNEQFF.

This clonotype occurred many times. The genes are TRBV7-2 and TRBJ2-7, with D possibly TRBD1 on 7 matching bases. CDR3 length equals 15 residues. CDR1 and CDR2 from the germline V gene are SGHTA and FQGNSA. V was clipped by 0 bases and J by 1 base, with 10 bases between them. This chain's CDR3 is CASSLARGQSYEQYF. The CDR3 bases are TGTGCCAGCAGCTTAGCGCGGGGACAGTCCTACGAGCAGTACTTC.

The chain carries TRBV13 and TRBJ2-3; D tentatively reads TRBD1 or TRBD2 (5 bases each). Germline V gene sequence: CDR1 PRHDT, CDR2 FYEKMQ (reference sequence). The CDR3 is 14 amino acids. Trimming took off 8 bases at V and 6 bases at J, with 18 bases between the two ends. CDR3 sequence (DNA): TGTGCCAGCTCCCCCTTGGGGGACCACGATACGCAGTATTTT. Its translation is CASSPLGDHDTQYF.

This clonotype came up many times. V usage is TRBV6-5 and J usage is TRBJ2-7, with D possibly being TRBD1 (5 bases). CDR3 size: 16 residues. Per the germline V gene, CDR1 is MNHEY and CDR2 is SVGAGI. V was clipped by 0 bases and J by 5 bases, with 17 bases between them. The CDR3 reads CASSYSPGARVDEQYF. The CDR3 nucleotides read TGTGCCAGCAGTTACTCCCCTGGGGCCAGAGTGGACGAGCAGTACTTC.

This clonotype came up a few times. The chain joins TRBV5-1 to TRBJ2-7; possible D gene TRBD1, 7 bases. Germline assignment: CDR1 SGHRS and CDR2 YFSETQ. Trimming shortened V by 4 bases and J by 5 bases, and 16 bases separated the two germline ends. The CDR3 runs 14 residues. This CDR3 is CASSIVEGANEQYF. The CDR3 nucleotides read TGCGCCAGCAGCATTGTGGAGGGGGCCAACGAGCAGTACTTC. Looking up the rest from reference TRBV5-1 and TRBJ2-7 gives the full variable domain: KAGVTQTPRYLIKTRGQQVTLSCSPISGHRSVSWYQQTPGQGLQFLFEYFSETQRNKGNFPGRFSGRQFSNSRSEMNVSTLELGDSALYLCASSIVEGANEQYFGPGTRLTVT.

V is TRBV6-5 and J is TRBJ2-4, with 9 bases fitting TRBD2. The CDR3 covers 14 residues. Germline V gene lookup returns CDR1 MNHEY and CDR2 SVGAGI. V was pared by 8 bases and J by 0 bases, with 2 bases of the junction left unmatched. The CDR3, as DNA: TGTGCCAGCTCGCGGGGGGGAGCCAAAAACATTCAGTACTTC. Protein sequence: CASSRGGAKNIQYF.

This clonotype was seen many times. The chain couples TRBV20-1 to TRBJ2-1; D possibly corresponds to TRBD2 (6 bases). The V gene's germline CDR1 is DFQATT and CDR2 SNEGSKA (reference sequence). The V end lost 0 bases, the J end lost 5 bases, and 17 bases lay between the germline ends. The CDR3 is 16 amino acids. This CDR3 is CSARDLRRDPDNEQFF. The DNA for the CDR3 is TGCAGTGCTAGAGATTTGAGGAGGGACCCAGACAATGAGCAGTTCTTC.

This sequence joins TRBV6-5 and TRBJ2-5; maybe TRBD1 (5 bases). The CDR3 totals 12 residues. Trimming removed 8 bases at V and 4 bases at J, with 11 bases between. In germline, CDR1 is MNHEY, CDR2 SVGAGI. DNA of the CDR3: TGTGCCAGCGGGGCAGGGTTAGAGACCCAGTACTTC. This translates into CASGAGLETQYF.

This clonotype showed up just a few times. The chain couples TRBV20-1 to TRBJ2-5; 8 bases map to TRBD1. Germline-derived CDR1 and CDR2 are DFQATT and SNEGSKA (reference sequence). The V segment lost 6 bases and the J segment 2 bases; nucleotides outside the gene matches: 8. This CDR3 spans 14 amino acids. Here the CDR3 DNA reads TGCAGTGCATCGTTCAGGGGGCGGCAAGAGACCCAGTACTTC. Translating it yields CSASFRGRQETQYF.

This clonotype occurred a few times. The chain employs TRBV5-6 and TRBJ2-1; D ambiguous. V lost 0 bases to trimming and J lost 5 bases, with 12 bases between them. This CDR3 comprises 15 residues. CDR1 is SGHDT and CDR2 is YYEEEE in the germline V gene. The CDR3 bases are TGTGCCAGCAGCTTGGTCGGTTCGGCAGACAATGAGCAGTTCTTC. This encodes CASSLVGSADNEQFF.

The V and J genes are TRBV28 and TRBJ2-7, with D maybe TRBD2 (5 bases). The V gene lost 4 bases and the J gene lost 3 bases, with 13 bases spanning the gap. The CDR3 extends over 14 amino acids. The germline V gene has CDR1 MDHEN and CDR2 SYDVKM. CDR3 coding DNA: TGTGCCAGCAGTTCTTCCGGGATCCACTACGAGCAGTACTTC. Translation gives CASSSSGIHYEQYF.

This clonotype has ten or more counts. This sequence joins TRBV6-5 and TRBJ1-2; TRBD1 might be the D (5 bases). Trimming cost V 0 bases and J 7 bases, with 12 bases left between them. This CDR3 contains 14 residues. CDR1 is MNHEY, CDR2 SVGAGI, per germline. The CDR3 DNA sequence: TGTGCCAGCAGTTACTCTCTCGGCCAGGGTGGCTACACCTTC. Residues: CASSYSLGQGGYTF.

The chain has TRBV7-6 and TRBJ2-1, with a weak D call TRBD1 (6 bases). This CDR3 contains 18 residues. Trimming left V 1 base short and J 1 base short, with 17 bases between. The germline CDR1 and CDR2 sequences are SGHVS and FNYEAQ. The chain's CDR3 is CASSLVTLDSSSYNEQFF. CDR3 coding DNA: TGTGCCAGCAGCTTAGTTACTCTGGACAGTAGTTCCTACAATGAGCAGTTCTTC.

CDR3 region: CASSPRTLNTGELFF. As DNA, the CDR3 is TGTGCCAGCAGCCCTCGGACCTTGAACACCGGGGAGCTGTTTTTT. V gene TRBV4-2 combines with J gene TRBJ2-2; D gene uncertain. V gave up 4 bases and J gave up 1 base, with 10 bases separating them. The V gene's germline CDR1 is LGHNA and CDR2 YNFKEQ. The CDR3 runs 15 residues.

This clonotype was detected ten times or more. The chain uses TRBV20-1 and TRBJ1-1; no clear D. V was cut by 3 bases and J by 4 bases, with 21 bases left in between. CDR3 length: 16 amino acids. Germline loops: CDR1 DFQATT, CDR2 SNEGSKA (reference sequence). The CDR3 nucleotides are TGCAGTGCTAGGACTACCGATTACAAAGAAATCACTGAAGCTTTCTTT. This translates into CSARTTDYKEITEAFF.

This clonotype is classed as medium-sized. The chain carries TRBV18 and TRBJ2-1; D may be TRBD2 (6 bases). Per germline, CDR1 KGHSH and CDR2 LQKENI. The CDR3 runs 15 residues. V shed 1 base and J shed 5 bases, with 12 bases lying between them. CDR3 in DNA: TGTGCCAGCTCACCACAGGGCGGGGAGAACAATGAGCAGTTCTTC. Translated: CASSPQGGENNEQFF.